This record concerns one TCR beta chain sequence. What it binds is not known. This sample is drawn from a study of monozygotic twins with inflammatory bowel disease. The study, taken as a whole, reports: Using the inverse Simpson index, IBD patients had lower TCRbeta diversity than healthy co-twins.

The CDR3 is 14 amino acids. Germline CDR1 reads SGHKS; CDR2 reads YYEKEE (reference sequence). TCRdb derives one entry per CDR3 protein from the 5' RACE reads, leaving out DNA. Its clone listing holds about 110,000 distinct CDR3 sequences. The sequenced sample consisted of blood. The chain has TRBV5-5 and TRBJ1-4; TCRdb outputs TRBD1, but without DNA this stays unchecked. This receptor was obtained from a human donor with ulcerative colitis or Crohn's disease, or a healthy co-twin of an affected twin (not recorded which). The CDR3 is CASSLTGDYEKLFF.